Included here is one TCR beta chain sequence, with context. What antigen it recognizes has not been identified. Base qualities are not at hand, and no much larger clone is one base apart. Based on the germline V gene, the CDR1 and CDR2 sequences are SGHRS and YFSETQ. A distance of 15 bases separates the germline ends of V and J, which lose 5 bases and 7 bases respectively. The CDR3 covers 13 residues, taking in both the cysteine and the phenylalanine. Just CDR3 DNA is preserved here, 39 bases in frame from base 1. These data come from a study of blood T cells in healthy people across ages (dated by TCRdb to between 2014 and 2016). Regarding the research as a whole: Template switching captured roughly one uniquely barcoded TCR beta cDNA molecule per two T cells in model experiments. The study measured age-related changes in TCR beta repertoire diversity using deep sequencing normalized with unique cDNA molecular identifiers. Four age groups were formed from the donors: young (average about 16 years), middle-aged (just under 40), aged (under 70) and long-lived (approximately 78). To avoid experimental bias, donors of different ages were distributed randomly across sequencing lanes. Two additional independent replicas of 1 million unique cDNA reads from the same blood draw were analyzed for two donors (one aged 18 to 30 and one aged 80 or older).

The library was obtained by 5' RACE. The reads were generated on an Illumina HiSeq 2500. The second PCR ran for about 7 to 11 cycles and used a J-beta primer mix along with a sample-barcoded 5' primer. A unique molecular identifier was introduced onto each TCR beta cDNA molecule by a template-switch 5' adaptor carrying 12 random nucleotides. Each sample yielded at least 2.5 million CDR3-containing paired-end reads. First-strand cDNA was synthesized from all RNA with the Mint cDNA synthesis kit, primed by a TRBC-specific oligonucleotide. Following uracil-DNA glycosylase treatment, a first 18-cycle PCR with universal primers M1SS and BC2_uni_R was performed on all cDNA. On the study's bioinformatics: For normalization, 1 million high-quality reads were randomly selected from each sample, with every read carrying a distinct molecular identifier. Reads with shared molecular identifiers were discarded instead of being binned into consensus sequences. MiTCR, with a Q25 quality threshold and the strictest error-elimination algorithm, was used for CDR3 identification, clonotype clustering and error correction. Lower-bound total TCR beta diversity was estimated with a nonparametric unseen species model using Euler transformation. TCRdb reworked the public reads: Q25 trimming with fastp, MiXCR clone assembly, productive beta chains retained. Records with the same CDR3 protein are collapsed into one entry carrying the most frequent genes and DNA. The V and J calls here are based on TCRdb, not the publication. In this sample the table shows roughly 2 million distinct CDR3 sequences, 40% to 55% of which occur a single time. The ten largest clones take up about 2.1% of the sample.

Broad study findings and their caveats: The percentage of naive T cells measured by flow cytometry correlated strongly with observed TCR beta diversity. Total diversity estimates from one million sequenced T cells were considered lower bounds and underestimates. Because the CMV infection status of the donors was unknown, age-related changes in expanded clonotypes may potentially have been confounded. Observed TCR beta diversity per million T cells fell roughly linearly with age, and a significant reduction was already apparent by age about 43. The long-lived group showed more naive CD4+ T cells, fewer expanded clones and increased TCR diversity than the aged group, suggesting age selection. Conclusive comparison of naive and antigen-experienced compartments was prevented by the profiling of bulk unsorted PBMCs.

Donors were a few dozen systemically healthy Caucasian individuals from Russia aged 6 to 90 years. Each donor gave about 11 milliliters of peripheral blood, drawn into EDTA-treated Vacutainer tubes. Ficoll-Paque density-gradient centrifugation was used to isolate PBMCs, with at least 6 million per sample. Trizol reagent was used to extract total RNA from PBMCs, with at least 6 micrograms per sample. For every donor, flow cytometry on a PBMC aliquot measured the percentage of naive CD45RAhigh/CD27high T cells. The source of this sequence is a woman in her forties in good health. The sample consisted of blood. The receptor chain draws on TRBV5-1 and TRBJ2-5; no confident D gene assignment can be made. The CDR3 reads CASRESLLGTQYF. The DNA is TGCGCCAGCAGGGAATCGTTGTTGGGGACCCAGTACTTC.